One sample yielded the 32 T cell receptor delta chains listed below, sequenced in a study of Vδ1+ human thymocytes. Sequences come from RNA converted to cDNA by reverse transcription. Pooled V-gene forward primers with one constant-region reverse primer generated the CDR3 amplicons by multiplex PCR. TCRdb used CATT to re-call clones from the multiplex PCR reads. Of 70,000 to 90,000 delta-chain clones listed, roughly a third are singletons. Study-level points and caveats: In the thymus, TRG and TRD repertoires looked highly polyclonal with Gaussian CDR3 lengths.

Their antigen targets remain unknown. The sequenced sample consisted of Vdelta1+ gamma-delta thymocytes from the thymus. Subset: FACS-sorted CD3+ TCRalphabeta- TCRVdelta1+ TCRVdelta2- thymocytes. All receptors derive from a boy in the first two years of life who had congenital heart surgery.

The table lists this clone with a few counts. V and J are TRDV1 and TRDJ1, with 8 nucleotides matching TRDD3. Looked up from germline, CDR1 is TSWWSYY and CDR2 is QGS. After removal of 5 bases from V and 7 bases from J, the junction contained 36 bases not matched to a gene. CDR3 size: 23 residues. The CDR3 nucleotides read TGTGCTCTTGGGCCACCCCGAGGGCTCCAACCGAACTGGGGGGATATAGCCGAGGGTAAACTCATCTTT. This translates into CALGPPRGLQPNWGDIAEGKLIF.

V gene TRDV1 combines with J gene TRDJ1, with TRDD3 identical over 13 bases. V was pared by 2 bases and J by 11 bases, with 20 bases of the junction left unmatched. Germline V lookup: CDR1 TSWWSYY, CDR2 QGS. The CDR3 consists of 19 residues. The CDR3 nucleotides are TGTGCTCTTGGGGAATTAAGCCTATACTGGGGGATACGCTGGAAGAGGCTCATCTTT. Translation: CALGELSLYWGIRWKRLIF.

There are a few counts of this clone. The J gene is TRDJ1, the V gene TRDV1; TRDD3 aligns across 9 bases. Losses at the gene ends were 4 bases for V and 10 bases for J; bases not matched to a gene: 16. CDR1 and CDR2 (germline): TSWWSYY, QGS. CDR3 size: 16 residues. The CDR3 DNA reads as TGTGCTCTTGGGGGACTATTTGAGGGGATACGGGATGGACTCATCTTT. Encoded protein: CALGGLFEGIRDGLIF.

This clone was counted a few times. V gene TRDV1 combines with J gene TRDJ1; D might be TRDD3 (6 bases). V lost 5 bases and J lost 0, with 31 bases in between. Germline-derived CDR1 and CDR2 are TSWWSYY and QGS. The CDR3 spans 21 residues. CDR3 amino acids: CALGSRERGRELLEYTDKLIF. The DNA for the CDR3 is TGTGCTCTTGGGTCACGGGAACGGGGGAGAGAACTACTCGAGTACACCGATAAACTCATCTTT.

This clone was seen only a few times. The chain recombines TRDV1 with TRDJ1; D gene ambiguous. Germline CDR1 reads TSWWSYY; CDR2 reads QGS. V was clipped by 0 bases and J by 1 base, with 9 bases between them. The CDR3 consists of 15 residues. For the CDR3, the DNA is TGTGCTCTTGGGGAACTGTCCCCGATCACCGATAAACTCATCTTT. Its protein is CALGELSPITDKLIF.

This chain uses TRDV1 with TRDJ1, with 7 bases fitting TRDD3. The CDR3 is 19 amino acids. Germline CDR1 is TSWWSYY and CDR2 is QGS. V lost 4 bases, J lost 1 base, and 18 bases stayed unmatched. The CDR3: CALGGPRPIALGGTDKLIF. CDR3 coding DNA: TGTGCTCTTGGGGGTCCTCGTCCAATAGCCCTGGGGGGCACCGATAAACTCATCTTT.

Only a few counts were recorded for this clone. The rearrangement links TRDV1 to TRDJ1; tentative D call: TRDD3 (6 bases). Germline assignment: CDR1 TSWWSYY and CDR2 QGS. Deletions cut 0 bases from V and 0 bases from J, with 20 bases between. The CDR3 sequence is 19 residues long. The CDR3 DNA reads TGTGCTCTTGGGGAACTCCTGCAGGGATCGGGGGGGAACACCGATAAACTCATCTTT. This encodes CALGELLQGSGGNTDKLIF.

For this clone: The junction departs from germline at one end; a sequencing error may be responsible. This chain uses TRDV1 with TRDJ1, with D possibly being TRDD3 (5 bases). The CDR3 sequence is 20 residues long. Per the germline V gene, CDR1 is TSWWSYY and CDR2 is QGS. This CDR3 is CALGELRLRGPQLYTDKLIF. The CDR3 nucleotides are TGTGCTCTTGGGGAACTCCGACTAAGGGGACCTCAATTATACACTGATAAACTCATCTTT.

This clone has only a few counts. The chain carries TRDV1 and TRDJ1, with TRDD3 matching over 11 bases. Germline V lookup: CDR1 TSWWSYY, CDR2 QGS. This CDR3 comprises 21 residues. V was clipped by 0 bases and J by 2 bases; unmatched bases: 17. The CDR3 DNA is TGTGCTCTTGGGGAACTACCCTACTCTGTACTGGGGGATAATGGGACCGATAAACTCATCTTT. Its translation is CALGELPYSVLGDNGTDKLIF.

The gene calls are TRDV1 and TRDJ1; 10 positions match TRDD3. The CDR3 is made up of 24 amino acids. With V trimmed by 0 bases and J by 0 bases, 25 bases remained unmatched. Germline CDR1 is TSWWSYY and CDR2 is QGS. The CDR3 spells CALGELMPYGGLGDLRRNTDKLIF. The CDR3 nucleotides read TGTGCTCTTGGGGAACTTATGCCCTACGGAGGACTGGGGGATCTTAGGAGGAACACCGATAAACTCATCTTT.

This rearrangement joins TRDV1 to TRDJ1; 12 nucleotides agree with TRDD3. The J segment lost 0 bases and the V segment lost 4 bases, leaving 18 bases of the junction unmatched. Germline CDR1 TSWWSYY, CDR2 QGS. The CDR3 totals 21 residues. The CDR3 is CALGGGDSGGYVRPYTDKLIF. CDR3 coding DNA: TGTGCTCTTGGGGGAGGGGATTCTGGGGGATACGTCCGGCCGTACACCGATAAACTCATCTTT.

As concerns this clone: The same CDR3 arises from other DNA sequences in this sample as well. The rearrangement links TRDV1 to TRDJ1; D gene uncertain. V was pared by 2 bases and J by 0 bases, with 19 bases between. The CDR3 runs 18 residues. Germline V gene data show CDR1 as TSWWSYY and CDR2 as QGS. Here the CDR3 DNA reads TGTGCTCTTGGGGAAGGCGGCGTTTTTACCGACTACACCGATAAACTCATCTTT. Translating it yields CALGEGGVFTDYTDKLIF.

The chain uses TRDV1 and TRDJ1, with TRDD3 identical over 7 bases. This CDR3 has 22 residues. Germline V CDR1 and CDR2: TSWWSYY, QGS. Trimming at V came to 0 bases and at J to 0 bases, leaving 22 bases not matched to a gene. The DNA for the CDR3 is TGTGCTCTTGGGGAACTTGTACTCCCTCGTGGGGTGGGGGACCCCTACACCGATAAACTCATCTTT. It yields the protein CALGELVLPRGVGDPYTDKLIF.

This clone was found a few times. The chain uses TRDV1 and TRDJ1, with 11 bases aligning to TRDD3. Germline lookup yields CDR1 TSWWSYY and CDR2 QGS. The length of the CDR3 is 20 residues. V dropped 0 bases and J dropped 4; count of bases not matched to a gene: 16. The CDR3 sequence is CALGELRPSLWGIPFDKLIF. DNA of the CDR3: TGTGCTCTTGGGGAACTGCGCCCGAGCCTCTGGGGGATACCTTTCGATAAACTCATCTTT.

Details on this clone: Other DNA sequences within the sample encode an identical CDR3. The rearrangement joins TRDV1 to TRDJ1; the match to TRDD3 covers 8 bases. The CDR3 loop spans 18 amino acids. Germline V gene lookup returns CDR1 TSWWSYY and CDR2 QGS. With 5 bases clipped from V and 2 bases from J, the junction kept 16 bases outside the gene matches. CDR3 bases: TGTGCTCTTGGGTCAGGCTTTCCCTGGGGGACCCCTACCGATAAACTCATCTTT. As protein: CALGSGFPWGTPTDKLIF.

This clone was detected only a few times. A junction boundary mismatches the germline segment, possibly from a read error. The genes are TRDV1 and TRDJ1, with 12 bases fitting TRDD3. Germline CDR1 is TSWWSYY and CDR2 is QGS. This CDR3 is built from 22 residues. The CDR3 bases are TGTGCTCCTGGGGAACCTCGTGGCTACTATACTGGGGGATACCCGTACACCGATAAACTCATCTTT. Protein product: CAPGEPRGYYTGGYPYTDKLIF.

A few counts support this clone. J is TRDJ1 and V is TRDV1, with 9 nucleotides matching TRDD3. The V gene's germline CDR1 is TSWWSYY and CDR2 QGS. V was clipped by 0 bases and J by 9 bases; unmatched bases: 20. This CDR3 comprises 19 residues. CDR3 sequence: CALGELSRLPWGIGVQLIF. The CDR3, as DNA: TGTGCTCTTGGGGAACTCAGCCGACTTCCATGGGGGATAGGCGTGCAACTCATCTTT.

This clone was counted a few times. The chain has TRDV1 and TRDJ1; D is unclear. This CDR3 spans 17 amino acids. V dropped 3 bases and J dropped 3 bases, with 20 bases sitting between them. Germline-derived CDR1 and CDR2 are TSWWSYY and QGS. For the CDR3, the DNA is TGTGCTCTTGGGGAGCCTTTCTTTGGTCTTAGTGCCGATAAACTCATCTTT. Translating it yields CALGEPFFGLSADKLIF.

The chain uses TRDV3 and TRDJ1; D gene ambiguous. Trimming took off 0 bases at V and 0 bases at J, with 14 bases between the two ends. The CDR3 is 15 residues long. Germline V gives CDR1 TVYSNPD, CDR2 GDNSRS (reference sequence). The CDR3 DNA reads as TGTGCCTTTAGAACCGCATTAGTATACACCGATAAACTCATCTTT. Its translation: CAFRTALVYTDKLIF.

This clone was detected only a few times. The chain employs TRDV1 and TRDJ1, with 8 bases that match TRDD3. After removal of 3 bases from V and 0 bases from J, the junction contained 15 bases not matched to a gene. The CDR3 covers 19 residues. The germline gives CDR1 TSWWSYY, CDR2 QGS. Here the CDR3 reads CALGDRTRELGANTDKLIF. The CDR3 DNA sequence: TGTGCTCTTGGGGACCGGACCCGGGAACTGGGGGCTAACACCGATAAACTCATCTTT.

This clone was seen a handful of times. The chain employs TRDV1 and TRDJ1; 10 bases align to TRDD3. The J segment lost 0 bases and the V segment lost 4 bases, leaving 32 bases of the junction unmatched. Per germline, CDR1 TSWWSYY and CDR2 QGS. The CDR3 runs to 25 residues. The CDR3 bases are TGTGCTCTTGGGGCGCCCCAAAGCCTTCCAATAGTACTGGGGGATGTTCCCCTGTACACCGATAAACTCATCTTT. It yields the protein CALGAPQSLPIVLGDVPLYTDKLIF.

This clone was picked up many times. The chain employs TRDV2 and TRDJ1, with TRDD3 matching 9 bases. Germline V lookup: CDR1 GEAIGNYY, CDR2 EKD. The CDR3 loop spans 15 amino acids. V dropped 4 bases and J dropped 11; count of bases not matched to a gene: 16. CDR3 DNA sequence: TGTGCCTGTGATACGTCCTTTCTCTGGGGGATTGACCTCATCTTT. Protein product: CACDTSFLWGIDLIF.

This clone was recorded a few times. This chain links TRDV1 with TRDJ1, with D hard to call. Germline CDR1 and CDR2: TSWWSYY and QGS. This CDR3 has 19 amino acids. V lost 4 bases to trimming and J lost 0 bases, with 24 bases between them. CDR3 DNA: TGTGCTCTTGGGGCTCCCGAAGGTCCGTATCCTCTCTACACCGATAAACTCATCTTT. Translated, it gives CALGAPEGPYPLYTDKLIF.

This clone was observed a few times. The genes are TRDV1 and TRDJ1; unclear D gene. CDR3 length: 14 residues. V gave up 2 bases and J gave up 8 bases, with 15 bases separating them. The V gene's germline CDR1 is TSWWSYY and CDR2 QGS. The CDR3 here is CALGEESPRPKLIF. CDR3 DNA sequence: TGTGCTCTTGGGGAAGAATCTCCAAGGCCAAAACTCATCTTT.

The J gene is TRDJ1, the V gene TRDV1; a weak D match, TRDD3 (6 bases). The CDR3 consists of 20 residues. CDR1 TSWWSYY and CDR2 QGS come from the germline V gene. V lost 0 bases, J lost 0 bases, and 23 bases lay in between. The CDR3 coding sequence is TGTGCTCTTGGGGAACTCGAACGACGCCGGGGATGCTCCAACACCGATAAACTCATCTTT. The encoded protein is CALGELERRRGCSNTDKLIF.

The chain couples TRDV1 to TRDJ1, with 7 bases identical to TRDD3. In germline, CDR1 is TSWWSYY, CDR2 QGS. The CDR3 runs to 19 residues. The trim removed 3 bases at V and 1 base at J, leaving 17 bases unmatched. The CDR3 is CALGELPTGQGDPTDKLIF. CDR3 DNA: TGTGCTCTTGGGGAGCTTCCGACGGGCCAGGGGGATCCCACCGATAAACTCATCTTT.

This clone occurred a few times. Other nucleotide sequences in the sample specify the same CDR3. The chain carries TRDV1 and TRDJ1; D remains ambiguous. This CDR3 has 17 residues. Germline CDR1 reads TSWWSYY; CDR2 reads QGS. The V and J ends lost 0 bases and 1 base respectively, with 15 bases between them. The CDR3 reads CALGELPPRTLTDKLIF. The CDR3 nucleotides read TGTGCTCTTGGGGAACTACCCCCCCGGACCCTCACCGATAAACTCATCTTT.

This clone was seen a few times. The identical CDR3 is also encoded by other nucleotide sequences in the sample. The J gene is TRDJ1, the V gene TRDV1; 8 nucleotides match TRDD3. The CDR3 sequence is 18 residues long. Trimming removed 1 base from V and 6 bases from J; junction bases left unmatched: 16. From germline, CDR1 is TSWWSYY and CDR2 QGS. In DNA, the CDR3 is TGTGCTCTTGGGGAACATGTCCCCTGGCTTACTGGGGGTTATAAACTCATCTTT. This gives the protein CALGEHVPWLTGGYKLIF.

The chain links TRDV1 to TRDJ1; TRDD3 matches 13 bases. V shed 2 bases, J shed 6 bases, and the junction held 21 bases outside the gene matches. The germline V gene encodes CDR1 TSWWSYY and CDR2 QGS. The CDR3 is made up of 21 amino acids. The CDR3 here is CALGEFSFLPDNWGIRNKLIF. The CDR3 region has the DNA TGTGCTCTTGGGGAATTTTCCTTCCTACCCGATAACTGGGGGATACGGAATAAACTCATCTTT.

The chain links TRDV1 to TRDJ1; 9 bases line up with TRDD3. J lost 1 base, V lost 1 base, and 13 bases had no gene match. CDR1 and CDR2 (germline): TSWWSYY, QGS. This CDR3 contains 19 residues. DNA for the CDR3: TGTGCTCTTGGGGAACGGGTTTGGTATGCTGGGGGATTCACCGATAAACTCATCTTT. Protein product: CALGERVWYAGGFTDKLIF.

This clone appeared a few times. Other DNA sequences in the sample encode the same CDR3. The J gene is TRDJ1, the V gene TRDV1; D uncertain. The CDR3 has 14 amino acids. Germline V gives CDR1 TSWWSYY, CDR2 QGS. V was clipped by 1 base and J by 0 bases, with 6 bases between them. CDR3 sequence (DNA): TGTGCTCTTGGGGAACCCGGTTACACCGATAAACTCATCTTT. Translation: CALGEPGYTDKLIF.

This clone was seen a single time. The rearrangement joins TRDV1 to TRDJ1; D might be TRDD3 (6 bases). The V end lost 5 bases, the J end lost 0 bases, and 28 bases lay between the germline ends. The CDR3 has 20 residues. The germline V gene encodes CDR1 TSWWSYY and CDR2 QGS. The CDR3 sequence: CALGKSIPRRYGEYTDKLIF. Here the CDR3 DNA reads TGTGCTCTTGGGAAATCGATACCTAGGCGATACGGCGAGTACACCGATAAACTCATCTTT.